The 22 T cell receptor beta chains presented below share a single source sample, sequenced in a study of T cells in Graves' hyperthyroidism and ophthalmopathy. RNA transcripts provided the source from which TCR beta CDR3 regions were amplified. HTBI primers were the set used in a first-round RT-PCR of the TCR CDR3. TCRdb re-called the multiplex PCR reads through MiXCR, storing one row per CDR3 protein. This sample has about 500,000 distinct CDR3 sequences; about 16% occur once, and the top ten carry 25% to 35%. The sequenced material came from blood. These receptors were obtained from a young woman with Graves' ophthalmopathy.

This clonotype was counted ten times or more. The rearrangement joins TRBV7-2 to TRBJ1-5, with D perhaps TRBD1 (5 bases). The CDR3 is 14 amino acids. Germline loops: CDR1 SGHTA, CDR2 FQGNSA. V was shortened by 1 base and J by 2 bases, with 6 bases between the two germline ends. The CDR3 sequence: CASSLEGGNQPQHF. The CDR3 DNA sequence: TGTGCCAGCAGCTTAGAAGGGGGCAATCAGCCCCAGCATTTT.

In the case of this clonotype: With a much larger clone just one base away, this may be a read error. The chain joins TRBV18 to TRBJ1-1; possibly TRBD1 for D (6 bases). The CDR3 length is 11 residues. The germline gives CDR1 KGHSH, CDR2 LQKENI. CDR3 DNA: TGTGCCAGCCCACCAGGGGCTGAAGCTTTCTTT. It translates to CASPPGAEAFF.

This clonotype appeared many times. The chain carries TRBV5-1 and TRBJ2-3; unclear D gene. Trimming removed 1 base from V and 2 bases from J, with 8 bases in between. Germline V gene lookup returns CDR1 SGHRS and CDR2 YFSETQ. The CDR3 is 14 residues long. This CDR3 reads CASSLMGVTDTQYF. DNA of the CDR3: TGCGCCAGCAGCTTGATGGGTGTCACAGATACGCAGTATTTT.

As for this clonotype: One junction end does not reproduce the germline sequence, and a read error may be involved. The CDR3 region has the DNA TGTACCATCAGTGATATGGACAGGGGGCCAGCTTTCTTT. It codes for CTISDMDRGPAFF. The chain employs TRBV10-3 and TRBJ1-1, with TRBD1 matching over 11 bases. This CDR3 is built from 13 residues. Germline CDR1 ENHRY, CDR2 SYGVKD.

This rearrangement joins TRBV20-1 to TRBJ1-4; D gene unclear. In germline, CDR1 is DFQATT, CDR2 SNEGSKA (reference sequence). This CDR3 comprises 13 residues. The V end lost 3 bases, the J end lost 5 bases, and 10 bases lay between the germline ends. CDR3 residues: CSASRVANEKLFF. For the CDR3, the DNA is TGCAGTGCTAGTCGTGTGGCAAATGAAAAACTGTTTTTT.

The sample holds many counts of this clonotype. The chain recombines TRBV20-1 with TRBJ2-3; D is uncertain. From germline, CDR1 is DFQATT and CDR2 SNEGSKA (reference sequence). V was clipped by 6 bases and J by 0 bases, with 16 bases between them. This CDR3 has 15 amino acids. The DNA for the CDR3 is TGCAGTGCCCGGAATCAGGTCGCTAGCACAGATACGCAGTATTTT. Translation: CSARNQVASTDTQYF.

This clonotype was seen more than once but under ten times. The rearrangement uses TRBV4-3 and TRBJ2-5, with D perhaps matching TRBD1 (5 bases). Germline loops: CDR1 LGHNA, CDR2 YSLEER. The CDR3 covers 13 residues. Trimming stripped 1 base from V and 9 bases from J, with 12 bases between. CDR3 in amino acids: CASSQGNSRAQYF. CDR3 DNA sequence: TGCGCCAGCAGCCAAGGGAACTCCAGGGCCCAGTACTTC.

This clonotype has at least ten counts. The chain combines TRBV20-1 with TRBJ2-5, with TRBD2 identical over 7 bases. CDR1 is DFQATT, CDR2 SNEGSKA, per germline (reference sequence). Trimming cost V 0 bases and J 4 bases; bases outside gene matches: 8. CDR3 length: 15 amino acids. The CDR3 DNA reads TGCAGTGCTAGAGATACACTAGCGAGAGGAGAGACCCAGTACTTC. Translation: CSARDTLARGETQYF.

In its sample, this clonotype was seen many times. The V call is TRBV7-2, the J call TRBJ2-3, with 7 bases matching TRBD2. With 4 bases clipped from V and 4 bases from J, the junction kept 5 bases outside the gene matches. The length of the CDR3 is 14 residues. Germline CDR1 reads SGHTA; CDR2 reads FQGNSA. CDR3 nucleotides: TGTGCCAGCAGCTCAAGACTAGCACCAGATACGCAGTATTTT. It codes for CASSSRLAPDTQYF.

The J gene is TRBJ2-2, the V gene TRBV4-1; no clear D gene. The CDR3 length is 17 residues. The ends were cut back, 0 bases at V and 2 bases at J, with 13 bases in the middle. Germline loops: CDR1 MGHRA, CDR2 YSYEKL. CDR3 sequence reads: CASSQEAVASNTGELFF. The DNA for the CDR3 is TGCGCCAGCAGCCAAGAGGCAGTAGCCAGTAACACCGGGGAGCTGTTTTTT.

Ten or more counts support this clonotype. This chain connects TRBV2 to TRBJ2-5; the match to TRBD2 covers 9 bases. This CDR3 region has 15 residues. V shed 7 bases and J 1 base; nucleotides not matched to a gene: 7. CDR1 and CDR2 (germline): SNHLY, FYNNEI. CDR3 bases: TGTGCCAGCATATTTCTAGCGGGACCCCAAGAGACCCAGTACTTC. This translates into CASIFLAGPQETQYF.

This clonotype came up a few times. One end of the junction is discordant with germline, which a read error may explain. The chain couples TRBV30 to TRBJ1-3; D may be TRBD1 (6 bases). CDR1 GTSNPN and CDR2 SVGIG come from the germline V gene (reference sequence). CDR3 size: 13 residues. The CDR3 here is CAMGRGSGSTIYF. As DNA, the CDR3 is TGTGCCATGGGCAGGGGCTCTGGAAGCACCATATATTTT.

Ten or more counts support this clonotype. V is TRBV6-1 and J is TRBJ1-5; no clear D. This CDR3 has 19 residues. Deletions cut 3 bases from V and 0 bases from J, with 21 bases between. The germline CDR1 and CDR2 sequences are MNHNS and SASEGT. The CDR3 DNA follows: TGTGCCAGCAGTGACCCCGAAAGGTGGAGGACTCATAGCAATCAGCCCCAGCATTTT. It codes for CASSDPERWRTHSNQPQHF.

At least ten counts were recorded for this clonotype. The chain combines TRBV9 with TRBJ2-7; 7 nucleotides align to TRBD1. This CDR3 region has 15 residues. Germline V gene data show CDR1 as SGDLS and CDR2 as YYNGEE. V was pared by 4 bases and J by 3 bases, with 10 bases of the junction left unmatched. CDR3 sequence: CASSPRQGTNYEQYF. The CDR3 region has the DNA TGTGCCAGCAGCCCACGACAGGGAACCAACTACGAGCAGTACTTC.

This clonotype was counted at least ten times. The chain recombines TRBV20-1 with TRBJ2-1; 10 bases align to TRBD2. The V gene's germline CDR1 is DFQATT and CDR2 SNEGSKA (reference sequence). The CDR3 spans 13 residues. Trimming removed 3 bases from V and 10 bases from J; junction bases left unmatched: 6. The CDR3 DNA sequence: TGCAGTGCTAGTGTACTAGCGGGGATGGAGCAGTTCTTC. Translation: CSASVLAGMEQFF.

CDR3 nucleotide sequence: TGCAGTGCTAGTCCCCTGGTAGCGGGAGGGCCGGAGACCCAGTACTTC. Its protein product is CSASPLVAGGPETQYF. The rearrangement uses TRBV20-1 and TRBJ2-5, with 11 nucleotides matching TRBD2. This CDR3 contains 16 residues. The germline V gene encodes CDR1 DFQATT and CDR2 SNEGSKA (reference sequence). Trimming at V came to 3 bases and at J to 5 bases, leaving 11 bases not matched to a gene.

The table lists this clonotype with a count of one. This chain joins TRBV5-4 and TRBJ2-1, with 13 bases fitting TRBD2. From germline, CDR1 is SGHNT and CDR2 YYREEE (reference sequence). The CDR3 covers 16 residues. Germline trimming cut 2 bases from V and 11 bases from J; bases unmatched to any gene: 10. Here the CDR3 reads CASSLQGGTSGAKQFF. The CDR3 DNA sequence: TGTGCCAGCAGCTTACAGGGGGGGACTAGCGGGGCAAAGCAGTTCTTC.

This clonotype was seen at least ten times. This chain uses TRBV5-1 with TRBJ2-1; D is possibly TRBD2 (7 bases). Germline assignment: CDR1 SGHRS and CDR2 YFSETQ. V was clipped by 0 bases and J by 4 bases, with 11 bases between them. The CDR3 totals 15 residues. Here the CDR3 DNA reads TGCGCCAGCAGCTTGGTGGGGGGGCAGTACAATGAGCAGTTCTTC. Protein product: CASSLVGGQYNEQFF.

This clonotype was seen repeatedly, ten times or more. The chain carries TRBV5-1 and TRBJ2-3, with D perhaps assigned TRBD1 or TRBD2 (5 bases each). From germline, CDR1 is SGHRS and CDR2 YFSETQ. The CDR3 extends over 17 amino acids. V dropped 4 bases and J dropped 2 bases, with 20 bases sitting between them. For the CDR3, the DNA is TGCGCCAGCAGCCGGGGACGACCTGAGATTTCCACAGATACGCAGTATTTT. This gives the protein CASSRGRPEISTDTQYF.

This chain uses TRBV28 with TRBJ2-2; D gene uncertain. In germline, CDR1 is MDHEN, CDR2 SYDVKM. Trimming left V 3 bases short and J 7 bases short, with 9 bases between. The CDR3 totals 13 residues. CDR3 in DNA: TGTGCCAGCAGTTTGCTGGGAAACGGGGAGCTGTTTTTT. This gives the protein CASSLLGNGELFF.

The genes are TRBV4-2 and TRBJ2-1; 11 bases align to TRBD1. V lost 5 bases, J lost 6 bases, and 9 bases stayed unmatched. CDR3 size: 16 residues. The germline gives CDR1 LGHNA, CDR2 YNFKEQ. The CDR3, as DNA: TGTGCCAGCAGCTTCGCCGGGACAGGGGGGGGCAATGAGCAGTTCTTC. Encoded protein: CASSFAGTGGGNEQFF.

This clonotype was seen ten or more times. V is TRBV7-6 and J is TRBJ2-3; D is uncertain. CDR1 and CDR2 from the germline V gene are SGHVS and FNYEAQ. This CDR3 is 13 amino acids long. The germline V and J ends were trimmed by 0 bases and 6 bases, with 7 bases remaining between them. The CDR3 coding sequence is TGTGCCAGCAGCTTAGCGCTATCTGATACGCAGTATTTT. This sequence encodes CASSLALSDTQYF. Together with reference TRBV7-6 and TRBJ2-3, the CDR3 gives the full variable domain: GAGVSQSPRYKVTKRGQDVALRCDPISGHVSLYWYRQALGQGPEFLTYFNYEAQQDKSGLPNDRFSAERPEGSISTLTIQRTEQRDSAMYRCASSLALSDTQYFGPGTRLTVL.